This paragraph covers one T cell receptor (beta chain) sequence. The data are from a study of blood T cell repertoires in COVID-19. In the study overall: PBMCs, B-cell-depleted T cells, or T cells were the source of the cDNA or gDNA that made up the material.

This CDR3 has 15 residues. The germline V gene encodes CDR1 LNHNV and CDR2 YYDKDF (reference sequence). V was pared by 0 bases and J by 5 bases, with 5 bases of the junction left unmatched. Profiled with immunoSEQ multiplex PCR; TCRdb holds only in-frame clones, not every one. The table records about 120,000 clones, less than 90% of them present only once. The clonotype originates from an older man who had recovered from COVID-19. Sequencing was performed on peripheral blood. The rearrangement joins TRBV15 to TRBJ2-5, with 8 bases that match TRBD1. The CDR3 DNA reads as TGTGCCACCAGCAGAGAGACAGGGGAGGTCGAGACCCAGTACTTC. It specifies CATSRETGEVETQYF. The variable domain in full, with the rest retrieved from reference TRBV15 and TRBJ2-5, is DAMVIQNPRYQVTQFGKPVTLSCSQTLNHNVMYWYQQKSSQAPKLLFHYYDKDFNNEADTPDNFQSRRPNTSFCFLDIRSPGLGDTAMYLCATSRETGEVETQYFGPGTRLLVL.